This TCR beta chain was captured by sequencing in a study of beta chain features in type 1 diabetes (dated by TCRdb to about 2018). For the study in its entirety: Mean age, gender distribution, total cell number and subset yield did not differ between patients and healthy donors. A total of about 99,000,000 sorted cells were examined across all samples, and RNA yield correlated strongly with the number of cells per subset. In the study, recently diagnosed type 1 diabetes patients and matched healthy donors were compared on the TCRB repertoires of their sorted circulating CD4+ T cell subsets. Naive and central memory subsets were obtained from all 30 or so donors, but regulatory and stem cell-like memory subsets were isolated from only 8 patients and about 8 healthy donors.

The High Capacity cDNA Reverse Transcription Kit was used to reverse transcribe all of the isolated RNA, meaning that expressed TCRB transcripts were what got sequenced. Naive, central memory and regulatory T cell samples underwent deep immunoSEQ sequencing, averaging roughly 3.4 million total reads per sample. Sorted cells were lysed in RLT buffer and RNA was extracted with DNase-treated RNeasy Micro or Mini kits, depending on cell number. Each cell subset was processed separately to prevent cross-contamination, with patient and healthy donor samples processed together. The immunoSEQ multiplex PCR was used to amplify TCRB sequences from cDNA, yielding 87-bp fragments that span the CDR3 region. Amplicons were sequenced on the Illumina HiSeq platform. Under the source paper's analysis protocol: Synthetic template baselines were used to correct PCR bias computationally, reads within Hamming distance 2 were collapsed together, and singletons that could not be merged were discarded. By aligning reads against IMGT, V, D and J genes, CDR3 length, and insertions or deletions at six rearrangement sites were assigned. Within each subset, clonotype counts were normalized to the number of sorted cells before true diversity and Gini coefficients were calculated with the tcR R package. The overlap coefficient, calculated on TCRB nucleotide sequences, was used to quantify repertoire sharing. Out-of-frame TCRB sequences from naive cells were analyzed to stand in for the pre-selection repertoire. The table comes from immuneACCESS by way of TCRdb, which keeps in-frame sequences with V and J called. Part of the clones is missing from these tables; in studies checked, under half for an unresolved V gene and the rest for unknown reasons. V and J calls and clone size are copied from that table; D and trimming were computed from the DNA. The sample data list hundreds of thousands of clones, and roughly 15% of these were observed just once. Together, the top ten hold around 0.02% of the sample.

The CDR3 starts with the cysteine, ends with the phenylalanine, and has 15 residues. CDR3 DNA only is kept here, 45 bases in frame from base 1. Sequences LNHNV (CDR1) and YYDKDF (CDR2) are obtained from the germline V gene (reference sequence). Relative to germline, V is 5 bases shorter and J is 0 bases shorter, with 13 bases between their ends. On the study overall, not on this receptor specifically: Shorter templates might be favored by PCR, yet because patient and control samples were amplified and corrected together, any such skew would affect both groups equally. Naive, central memory and regulatory TCRB repertoires appeared more similar among patients than among healthy donors. Because cDNA was sequenced instead of genomic DNA, highly expressing activated cells could be over-represented, though the groups showed no difference in activation or CD3 levels. Because the HLA sub-analyses included only small numbers of individuals, any influence of HLA type on TCRB rearrangement was left unresolved. Patients with type 1 diabetes made fewer insertions and deleted more nucleotides at VDJ recombination sites, implying thymic rearrangement abnormalities. Type 1 diabetes patients showed a moderate but significant shortening of TCRB CDR3 length in all four CD4+ subsets.

From each donor, a single peripheral blood sample of about 110 mL on average was drawn into heparinised tubes. A BD FACSAria II and a panel including CD45RO, CCR7, CD25, CD127, CD95 and CD27 were used to sort naive, central memory, regulatory and stem cell-like memory CD4+ T cells. Purity was above 95% for every sorted population. PBMCs were isolated right away by Lymphoprep density gradient centrifugation and were stained directly, without culture. So that batch effects would be minimized, each experiment stained and sorted samples in pairs, pairing one healthy donor with one patient. As regards this clone: Its antigen remains undetermined. No base-level quality is on record; no much larger clone is a single base apart.

The sample consisted of naive CD4+ T cells from blood. Sample cell subset or site, as interpreted from the label and publication: true naive CD4+ T cells. This sequence was found in a woman under 30 in good health. The rearrangement joined TRBV15 to TRBJ1-2, with TRBD1 tentatively as D gene (5 bases match). The nucleotide sequence reads as follows: TGTGCCACCAGCGGTACAGGAGCCGCTAACTATGGCTACACCTTC. Its protein is CATSGTGAANYGYTF.